A selection of T cell receptor beta chains follows, all from one sample in a study of T cell repertoires in cytomegalovirus infection. Each CDR3 protein is one row after TCRdb ran MiXCR on the reads. This table holds approximately 700,000 distinct CDR3 sequences, about a third found once. The sample comprised PBMCs. All receptors derive from a human donor in good health (CMV status not recorded). Some clones in this sample may be carry-over from other donors' samples. Each CDR3 is given with its conserved first and last residue. The D gene is left open where the match is weak. For some rows the clone size is stated as once, few or many, or as a class when expanded; others skip it.

j_call clone_size d_call v_call cdr3_aa cdr3_nt
TRBJ2-1 many NA TRBV7-2 CASLKGSSSYNEQFF TGTGCCAGCCTCAAAGGGTCGAGCTCCTACAATGAGCAGTTCTTC
TRBJ2-7 NA NA TRBV7-2 CASSPLRTITHEQYF TGTGCCAGCAGCCCCCTGAGGACTATCACCCACGAGCAGTACTTC
TRBJ2-2 NA NA TRBV15 CATSGTPGTGELFF TGTGCCACCAGCGGAACCCCGGGCACCGGGGAGCTGTTTTTT
TRBJ2-1 NA NA TRBV6-1 CASSQRSAYNEQFF TGTGCCAGCAGTCAGAGGAGCGCATACAATGAGCAGTTCTTC
TRBJ2-1 NA NA TRBV6-4 CASSRDTKYVNEQFF TGTGCCAGCAGCCGGGACACAAAGTACGTAAATGAGCAGTTCTTC
TRBJ2-1 NA TRBD2 TRBV4-1 CASSQDRTSGGIGQFF TGCGCCAGCAGCCAAGATCGGACTAGCGGGGGGATCGGACAGTTCTTC
TRBJ1-5 few NA TRBV4-1 CASSLTGSGGSPQHF TGCGCCAGCAGCCTCACAGGGTCCGGAGGTTCGCCCCAGCATTTT
TRBJ2-2 NA NA TRBV7-2 CAASRGLRTGELFF TGTGCCGCCTCGAGAGGGCTGAGGACCGGGGAGCTGTTTTTT
TRBJ2-7 NA NA TRBV6-6 CASSYSPAPAYEQYF TGTGCCAGCAGTTACTCCCCAGCGCCAGCCTACGAGCAGTACTTC
TRBJ2-1 few NA TRBV27 CASSLGKRVYNEQFF TGTGCCAGCAGTTTGGGCAAGCGGGTCTACAATGAGCAGTTCTTC
TRBJ2-7 NA NA TRBV4-2 CASSQLTTGPAYEQYF TGTGCCAGCAGCCAGCTTACGACGGGGCCAGCCTACGAGCAGTACTTC
TRBJ2-1 few TRBD2 TRBV12-3/TRBV12-4 CASTGTSGRFGEQFF TGTGCCAGCACCGGGACTAGCGGGAGGTTCGGTGAGCAGTTCTTC
TRBJ2-1 once NA TRBV18 CASSPPHPFSYNEQFF TGTGCCAGCTCACCTCCCCATCCATTTTCCTACAATGAGCAGTTCTTC
TRBJ1-1 NA NA TRBV27 CASSLSITTEAFF TGTGCCAGCAGTTTATCGATCACCACTGAAGCTTTCTTT
TRBJ2-7 NA NA TRBV27 CASTELQGGNYEQYF TGTGCCAGCACCGAACTACAGGGAGGGAACTACGAGCAGTACTTC
TRBJ1-2 NA TRBD1 TRBV10-3 CAISESSTGVGYTF TGTGCCATCAGTGAGTCTTCGACAGGGGTTGGCTACACCTTC
TRBJ2-1 few NA TRBV12-3/TRBV12-4 CASSLKTRSSYNEQFF TGTGCCAGCAGTTTAAAAACTAGGAGCTCCTACAATGAGCAGTTCTTC
TRBJ1-1 many NA TRBV7-2 CASSLKGRDVIGRQMNTEAFF TGTGCCAGCAGCTTAAAGGGTCGCGATGTCATCGGGCGACAGATGAACACTGAAGCTTTCTTT
TRBJ2-3 NA NA TRBV5-1 CASSLRGGPTDMQYF TGCGCCAGCAGCTTGAGGGGGGGGCCCACAGATATGCAGTATTTT
TRBJ2-1 few NA TRBV6-2/TRBV6-3 CATQSSFRNEQFF TGTGCCACCCAATCAAGCTTTAGGAATGAGCAGTTCTTC
TRBJ1-4 few NA TRBV7-6 CASSRTGILGPNEKLFF TGTGCCAGCAGCCGTACAGGAATCCTCGGCCCCAATGAAAAACTGTTTTTT
TRBJ2-3 NA TRBD2 TRBV20-1 CSARGGAADTQYF TGCAGTGCTCGCGGGGGGGCAGCAGATACGCAGTATTTT
TRBJ2-1 few NA TRBV28 CASTITLENEQFF TGTGCCAGCACCATTACCTTGGAGAATGAGCAGTTCTTC
TRBJ2-7 many TRBD2 TRBV7-2 CASSLHRAGVYEQYF TGTGCCAGCAGCTTACATCGAGCGGGAGTGTACGAGCAGTACTTC
TRBJ1-5 few NA TRBV19 CASTKGVFLGQPQHF TGTGCCAGCACTAAAGGGGTCTTTTTGGGTCAGCCCCAGCATTTT
TRBJ2-1 few NA TRBV7-9 CASALGGDEQFF TGTGCCAGTGCCCTGGGAGGCGATGAGCAGTTCTTC
TRBJ1-5 NA NA TRBV2 CASSELGEDSNQPQHF TGTGCCAGCAGTGAACTAGGGGAGGATAGCAATCAGCCCCAGCATTTT
TRBJ1-4 few NA TRBV7-6 CASSQRRENEKLFF TGTGCCAGCAGCCAACGCAGGGAAAATGAAAAACTGTTTTTT
TRBJ2-1 NA NA TRBV2 CASSARDGLGYNEQFF TGTGCCAGCAGTGCCAGAGACGGTTTAGGTTACAATGAGCAGTTCTTC
TRBJ2-2 NA TRBD2 TRBV7-2 CASSLGSSGRSSTGELFF TGTGCCAGCAGCTTGGGTTCTAGCGGGAGGTCTAGCACCGGGGAGCTGTTTTTT
TRBJ2-1 once TRBD2 TRBV7-3 CASSPRGGAFYNEQFF TGTGCCAGCAGCCCTCGCGGGGGGGCCTTCTACAATGAGCAGTTCTTC
TRBJ1-4 few NA TRBV12-3/TRBV12-4 CASSLTTIFGTNEKLFF TGTGCCAGCAGTTTAACAACGATCTTCGGGACAAACGAAAAACTGTTTTTT
TRBJ2-1 few NA TRBV7-9 CASSPPPTRHEQFF TGTGCCAGCAGCCCACCCCCCACTAGACATGAGCAGTTCTTC
TRBJ2-7 NA TRBD2 TRBV29-1 CSVEGGTYEQYF TGCAGCGTTGAGGGAGGGACCTACGAGCAGTACTTC
TRBJ1-5 NA NA TRBV12-3/TRBV12-4 CASRYTGPSNQPQHF TGTGCCAGCAGGTATACAGGGCCGAGCAATCAGCCCCAGCATTTT
TRBJ2-1 NA NA TRBV28 CASSLFMRGSGNEQFF TGTGCCAGCAGTTTATTTATGCGTGGATCAGGGAATGAGCAGTTCTTC
TRBJ2-7 NA NA TRBV2 CASSAGVYEQYF TGTGCCAGCAGCGCTGGGGTGTACGAGCAGTACTTC
TRBJ1-4 NA NA TRBV28 CASSFSPGMGNEKLFF TGTGCCAGCAGTTTTTCTCCTGGGATGGGGAATGAAAAACTGTTTTTT
TRBJ1-2 NA NA TRBV6-5 CASSYADSYGYTF TGTGCCAGCAGTTACGCCGACAGCTATGGCTACACCTTC
TRBJ1-3 NA NA TRBV24-1 CATSDSLFDTSSGNTIYF TGTGCCACCAGTGATTCGCTATTCGACACGAGCTCTGGAAACACCATATATTTT
TRBJ2-1 NA TRBD2 TRBV20-1 CSAKTIGTSGVNEQFF TGCAGTGCTAAGACTATCGGGACTAGCGGGGTCAATGAGCAGTTCTTC
TRBJ1-2 NA NA TRBV4-1 CASSQESSGVTTNGYTF TGCGCCAGCAGCCAAGAAAGCTCAGGGGTCACAACCAATGGCTACACCTTC
TRBJ1-6 NA NA TRBV6-6 CASSYSKATANSPLHF TGTGCCAGCAGTTACTCGAAGGCGACAGCAAATTCACCCCTCCACTTT
TRBJ1-1 few NA TRBV5-6 CASSSDDEAFF TGTGCCAGCAGCTCCGATGATGAAGCTTTCTTT
TRBJ2-3 NA NA TRBV20-1 CSVSRRTSTDTQYF TGCAGTGTGTCAAGACGGACTAGCACAGATACGCAGTATTTT
TRBJ2-3 many TRBD2 TRBV28 CASLASGVTDTQYF TGTGCCAGCCTAGCTAGCGGAGTCACAGATACGCAGTATTTT
TRBJ2-7 NA TRBD2 TRBV7-1 CASSSASGRSSYEQYF TGTGCCAGCAGCTCGGCTAGCGGGCGTAGCTCCTACGAGCAGTACTTC
TRBJ2-7 NA NA TRBV28 CASSLPTPGGDEQYF TGTGCCAGCAGTCTGCCCACCCCCGGCGGGGACGAGCAGTACTTC
TRBJ2-2 NA NA TRBV12-3/TRBV12-4 CASSPRAAGELFF TGTGCCAGCAGTCCTCGAGCGGCCGGGGAGCTGTTTTTT